Listed below are T cell receptor beta chains from one sample, sequenced in a study of blood T cell repertoires in COVID-19. Clones were read by immunoSEQ multiplex PCR, and TCRdb kept only the in-frame ones, dropping some. This table holds 150,000 to 200,000 clones, approximately 90% found once. Sequencing was performed on peripheral blood. Receptors originate from a man in his sixties with acute or convalescent COVID-19. CDR3s include the opening cysteine and the closing phenylalanine or tryptophan. D genes are given only for firm matches. Clone size is not always given. Where it is, it says once, few, many or a class for expanded clones.

clone_size: -; v_call: TRBV19; d_call: -; j_call: TRBJ1-5; cdr3_aa: CASSEGFKRDQPQHF; cdr3_nt: TGTGCCAGTAGTGAAGGTTTCAAGAGGGATCAGCCCCAGCATTTT
clone_size: -; v_call: TRBV7-2; d_call: -; j_call: TRBJ1-5; cdr3_aa: CASSLMGQGNQPQHF; cdr3_nt: TGTGCCAGCAGCTTAATGGGACAAGGCAATCAGCCCCAGCATTTT
clone_size: few; v_call: TRBV5-6; d_call: -; j_call: TRBJ2-1; cdr3_aa: CASSLHMAEQFF; cdr3_nt: TGTGCCAGCAGCTTACACATGGCTGAGCAGTTCTTC
clone_size: once; v_call: TRBV5-1; d_call: TRBD2; j_call: TRBJ2-5; cdr3_aa: CASSDPGLAGGAETQYF; cdr3_nt: TGCGCCAGCAGCGACCCGGGACTAGCGGGGGGGGCAGAGACCCAGTACTTC
clone_size: few; v_call: TRBV27; d_call: -; j_call: TRBJ2-7; cdr3_aa: CASSPGSGFYEQYF; cdr3_nt: TGTGCCAGCAGTCCAGGTTCTGGGTTCTACGAGCAGTACTTC
clone_size: -; v_call: TRBV10-2; d_call: TRBD1; j_call: TRBJ2-6; cdr3_aa: CASMREPGQGIGANVLTF; cdr3_nt: TGCGCCAGCATGAGAGAACCGGGACAGGGAATTGGGGCCAACGTCCTGACTTTC
clone_size: -; v_call: TRBV14; d_call: -; j_call: TRBJ1-1; cdr3_aa: CASSQAGIFTEAFF; cdr3_nt: TGTGCCAGCAGCCAGGCAGGGATTTTCACTGAAGCTTTCTTT
clone_size: few; v_call: TRBV4-1; d_call: TRBD1; j_call: TRBJ1-2; cdr3_aa: CASSQGGQGRTGGYTF; cdr3_nt: TGCGCCAGCAGCCAAGGTGGACAGGGGCGGACAGGGGGCTACACCTTC
clone_size: -; v_call: TRBV29-1; d_call: -; j_call: TRBJ1-1; cdr3_aa: CSGELNTEAFF; cdr3_nt: TGCAGCGGCGAATTGAACACTGAAGCTTTCTTT
clone_size: -; v_call: TRBV10-3; d_call: TRBD1; j_call: TRBJ1-1; cdr3_aa: CAISFDREGGTEAFF; cdr3_nt: TGTGCCATCAGTTTCGACAGGGAAGGGGGCACTGAAGCTTTCTTT
clone_size: -; v_call: TRBV19; d_call: -; j_call: TRBJ2-1; cdr3_aa: CASTSNPGQGSYNEQFF; cdr3_nt: TGTGCCAGTACCTCTAATCCCGGGCAGGGCTCCTACAATGAGCAGTTCTTC
clone_size: -; v_call: TRBV6-4; d_call: TRBD1; j_call: TRBJ1-6; cdr3_aa: CASRNRGLDNSPLHF; cdr3_nt: TGTGCCAGCAGGAACAGGGGGCTCGATAATTCACCCCTCCACTTT
clone_size: -; v_call: TRBV5-1; d_call: TRBD2; j_call: TRBJ2-3; cdr3_aa: CASSLGLAGRIDTQYF; cdr3_nt: TGCGCCAGCAGCTTGGGACTAGCGGGAAGGATAGATACGCAGTATTTT
clone_size: -; v_call: TRBV7-8; d_call: TRBD2; j_call: TRBJ2-3; cdr3_aa: CASRRAGGADTQYF; cdr3_nt: TGTGCCAGCAGGCGCGCGGGGGGCGCAGATACGCAGTATTTT
clone_size: -; v_call: TRBV19; d_call: -; j_call: TRBJ1-3; cdr3_aa: CASSSSYGNTIYF; cdr3_nt: TGTGCCAGTAGTAGCAGTTATGGAAACACCATATATTTT
clone_size: -; v_call: TRBV27; d_call: -; j_call: TRBJ1-2; cdr3_aa: CASTPTGGYNYGYTF; cdr3_nt: TGTGCCAGCACTCCTACAGGAGGGTATAACTATGGCTACACCTTC
clone_size: -; v_call: TRBV27; d_call: TRBD1; j_call: TRBJ1-1; cdr3_aa: CASSSGLQGGAFF; cdr3_nt: TGTGCCAGCAGTTCGGGACTACAGGGGGGAGCTTTCTTT